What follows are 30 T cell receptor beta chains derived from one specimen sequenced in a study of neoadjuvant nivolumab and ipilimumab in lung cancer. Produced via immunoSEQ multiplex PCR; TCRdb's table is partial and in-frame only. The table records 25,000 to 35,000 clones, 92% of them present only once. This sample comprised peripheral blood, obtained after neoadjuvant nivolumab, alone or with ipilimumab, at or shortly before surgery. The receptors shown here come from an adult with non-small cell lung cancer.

CDR3 DNA: TGCGCCAGCAGCCCTAAAAGGGGGAGGGGCGGCACTGAAGCTTTCTTT. Translated: CASSPKRGRGGTEAFF. The rearrangement links TRBV5-1 to TRBJ1-1, with D tentatively TRBD1 (6 bases). Germline-derived CDR1 and CDR2 are SGHRS and YFSETQ. This CDR3 contains 16 residues. V lost 4 bases and J lost 4, with 20 bases in between. The full variable domain, rest sourced from reference TRBV5-1 and TRBJ1-1, is KAGVTQTPRYLIKTRGQQVTLSCSPISGHRSVSWYQQTPGQGLQFLFEYFSETQRNKGNFPGRFSGRQFSNSRSEMNVSTLELGDSALYLCASSPKRGRGGTEAFFGQGTRLTVV.

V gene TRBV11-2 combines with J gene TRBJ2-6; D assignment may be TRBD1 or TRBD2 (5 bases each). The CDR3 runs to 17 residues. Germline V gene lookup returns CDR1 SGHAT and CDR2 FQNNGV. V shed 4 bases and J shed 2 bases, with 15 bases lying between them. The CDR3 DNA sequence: TGTGCCAGCAGCTCCCGAAGTTGGGGGACTGGGGCCAACGTCCTGACTTTC. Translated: CASSSRSWGTGANVLTF.

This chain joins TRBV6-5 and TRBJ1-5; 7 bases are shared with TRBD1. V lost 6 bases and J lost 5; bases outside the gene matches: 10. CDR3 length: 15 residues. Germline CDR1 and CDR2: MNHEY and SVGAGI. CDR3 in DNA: TGTGCCAGCAGCCGGACCTGGGACAGAGATCAGCCCCAGCATTTT. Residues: CASSRTWDRDQPQHF.

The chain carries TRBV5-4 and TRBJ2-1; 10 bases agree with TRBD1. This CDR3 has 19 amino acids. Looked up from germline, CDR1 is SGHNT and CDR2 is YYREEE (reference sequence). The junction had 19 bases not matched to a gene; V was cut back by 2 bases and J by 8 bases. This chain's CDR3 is CASSFGPGQGRAVLYEQFF. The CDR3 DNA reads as TGTGCCAGCAGCTTCGGACCGGGACAGGGGAGGGCCGTTTTGTATGAGCAGTTCTTC.

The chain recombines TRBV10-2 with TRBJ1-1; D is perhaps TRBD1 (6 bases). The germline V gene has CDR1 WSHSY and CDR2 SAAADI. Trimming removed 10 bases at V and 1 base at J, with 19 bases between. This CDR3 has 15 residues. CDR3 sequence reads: CATMGGRFGNTEAFF. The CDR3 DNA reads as TGCGCCACCATGGGGGGGCGATTTGGGAACACTGAAGCTTTCTTT.

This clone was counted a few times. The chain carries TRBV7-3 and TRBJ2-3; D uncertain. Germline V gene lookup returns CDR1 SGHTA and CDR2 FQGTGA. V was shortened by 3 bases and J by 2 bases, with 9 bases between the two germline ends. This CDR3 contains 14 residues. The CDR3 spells CASSFGRNTDTQYF. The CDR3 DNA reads TGTGCCAGCAGCTTTGGGCGGAACACAGATACGCAGTATTTT.

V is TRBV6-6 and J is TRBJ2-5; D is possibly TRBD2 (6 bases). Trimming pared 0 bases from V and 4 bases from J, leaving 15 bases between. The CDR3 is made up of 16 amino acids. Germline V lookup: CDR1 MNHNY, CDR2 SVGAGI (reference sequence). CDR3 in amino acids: CASSYSKREKRETQYF. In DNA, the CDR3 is TGTGCCAGCAGTTACTCGAAACGGGAGAAGAGAGAGACCCAGTACTTC.

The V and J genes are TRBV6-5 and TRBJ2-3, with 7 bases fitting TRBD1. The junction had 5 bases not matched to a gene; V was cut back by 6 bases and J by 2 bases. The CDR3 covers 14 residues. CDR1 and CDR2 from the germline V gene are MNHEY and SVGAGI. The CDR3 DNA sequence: TGTGCCAGCAGACCGGGACAGTCCACAGATACGCAGTATTTT. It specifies CASRPGQSTDTQYF.

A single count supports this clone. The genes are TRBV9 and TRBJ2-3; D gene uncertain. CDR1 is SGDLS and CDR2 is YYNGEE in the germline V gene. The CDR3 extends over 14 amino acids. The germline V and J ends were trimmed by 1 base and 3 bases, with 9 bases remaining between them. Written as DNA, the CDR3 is TGTGCCAGCAGCGTAAGGGTCCATACAGATACGCAGTATTTT. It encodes CASSVRVHTDTQYF.

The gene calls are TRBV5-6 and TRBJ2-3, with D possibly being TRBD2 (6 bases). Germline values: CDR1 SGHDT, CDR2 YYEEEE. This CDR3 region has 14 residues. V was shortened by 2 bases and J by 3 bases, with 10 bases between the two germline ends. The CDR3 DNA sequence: TGTGCCAGCAGCTTCGGACTAACGACAGATACGCAGTATTTT. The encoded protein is CASSFGLTTDTQYF. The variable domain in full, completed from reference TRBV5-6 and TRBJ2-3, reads DAGVTQSPTHLIKTRGQQVTLRCSPKSGHDTVSWYQQALGQGPQFIFQYYEEEERQRGNFPDRFSGHQFPNYSSELNVNALLLGDSALYLCASSFGLTTDTQYFGPGTRLTVL.

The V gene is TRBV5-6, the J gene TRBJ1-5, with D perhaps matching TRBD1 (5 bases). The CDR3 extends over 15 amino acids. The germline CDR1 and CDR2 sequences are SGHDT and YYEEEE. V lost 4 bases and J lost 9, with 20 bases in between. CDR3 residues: CASSIGRDRKAPQHF. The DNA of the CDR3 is TGTGCCAGCAGCATTGGACGGGACCGCAAGGCGCCCCAGCATTTT.

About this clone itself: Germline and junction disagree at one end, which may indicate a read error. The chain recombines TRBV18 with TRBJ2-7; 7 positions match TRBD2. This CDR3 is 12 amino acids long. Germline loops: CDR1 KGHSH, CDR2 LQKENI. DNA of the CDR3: TGTGCCAGCTCACCAGGGGAGGGACCGCCCAACTTC. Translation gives CASSPGEGPPNF.

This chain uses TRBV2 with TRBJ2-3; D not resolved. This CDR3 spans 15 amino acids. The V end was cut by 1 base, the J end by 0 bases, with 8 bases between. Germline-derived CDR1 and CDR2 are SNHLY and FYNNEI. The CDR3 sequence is CASSEGLGSTDTQYF. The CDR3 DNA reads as TGTGCCAGCAGTGAAGGGCTGGGTAGCACAGATACGCAGTATTTT.

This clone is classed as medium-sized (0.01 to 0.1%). In DNA, the CDR3 is TGCGCCAGCAGCTTGGCCTGGAGGGGGCGCGATGAGCAGTTCTTC. It translates to CASSLAWRGRDEQFF. The chain recombines TRBV5-1 with TRBJ2-1, with D perhaps TRBD1 (7 bases). Germline CDR1 and CDR2: SGHRS and YFSETQ. The CDR3 has 15 amino acids. The V and J ends lost 0 bases and 8 bases respectively, with 15 bases between them.

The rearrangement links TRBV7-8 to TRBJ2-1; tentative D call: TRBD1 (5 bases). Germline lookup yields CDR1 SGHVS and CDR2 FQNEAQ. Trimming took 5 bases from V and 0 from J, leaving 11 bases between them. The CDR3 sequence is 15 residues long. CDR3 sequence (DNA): TGTGCCAGCAGCCCGCAGGGCAGCTCCTACAATGAGCAGTTCTTC. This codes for CASSPQGSSYNEQFF.

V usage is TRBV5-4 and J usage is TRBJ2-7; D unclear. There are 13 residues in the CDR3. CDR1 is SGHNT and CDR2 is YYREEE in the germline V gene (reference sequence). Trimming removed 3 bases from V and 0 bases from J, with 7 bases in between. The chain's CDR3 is CASSSTDSYEQYF. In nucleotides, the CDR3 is TGTGCCAGCAGCTCCACAGACTCCTACGAGCAGTACTTC. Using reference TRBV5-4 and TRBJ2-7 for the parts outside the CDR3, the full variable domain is ETGVTQSPTHLIKTRGQQVTLRCSSQSGHNTVSWYQQALGQGPQFIFQYYREEENGRGNFPPRFSGLQFPNYSSELNVNALELDDSALYLCASSSTDSYEQYFGPGTRLTVT.

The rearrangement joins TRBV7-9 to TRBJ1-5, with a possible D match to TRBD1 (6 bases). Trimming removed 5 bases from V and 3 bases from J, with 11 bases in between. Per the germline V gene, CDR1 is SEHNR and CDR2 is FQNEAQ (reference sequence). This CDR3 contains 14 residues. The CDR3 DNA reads TGTGCCAGCAGCCTTCAGGGGTTCAATCAGCCCCAGCATTTT. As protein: CASSLQGFNQPQHF.

CDR3 region: CASSLLVQSGETQYF. The CDR3 nucleotides are TGTGCCAGCAGCTTGCTAGTCCAGTCGGGAGAGACCCAGTACTTC. V and J are TRBV5-8 and TRBJ2-5; D remains ambiguous. Trimming cost V 1 base and J 4 bases, with 14 bases left between them. Germline CDR1 is SGHTS and CDR2 is YDEGEE. The CDR3 has 15 residues.

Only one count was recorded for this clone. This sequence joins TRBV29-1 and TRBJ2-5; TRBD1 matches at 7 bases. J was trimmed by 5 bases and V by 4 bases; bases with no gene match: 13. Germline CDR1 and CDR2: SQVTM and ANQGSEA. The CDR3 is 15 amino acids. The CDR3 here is CSVAATGLRGETQYF. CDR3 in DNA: TGCAGCGTTGCAGCGACAGGCCTCAGGGGGGAGACCCAGTACTTC.

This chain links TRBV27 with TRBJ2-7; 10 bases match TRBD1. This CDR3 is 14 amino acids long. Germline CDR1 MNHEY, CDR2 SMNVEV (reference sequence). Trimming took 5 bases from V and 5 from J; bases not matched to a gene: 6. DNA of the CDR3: TGTGCCAGCAGTCCGCGACAGGGGGCGCACGAGCAGTACTTC. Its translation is CASSPRQGAHEQYF.

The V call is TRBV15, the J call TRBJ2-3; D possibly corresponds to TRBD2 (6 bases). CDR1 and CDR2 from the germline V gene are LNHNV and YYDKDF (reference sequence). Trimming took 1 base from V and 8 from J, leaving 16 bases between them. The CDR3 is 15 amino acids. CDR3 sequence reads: CATSRGGLRVGTQYF. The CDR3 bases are TGTGCCACCAGCAGAGGGGGACTTAGGGTGGGTACGCAGTATTTT.

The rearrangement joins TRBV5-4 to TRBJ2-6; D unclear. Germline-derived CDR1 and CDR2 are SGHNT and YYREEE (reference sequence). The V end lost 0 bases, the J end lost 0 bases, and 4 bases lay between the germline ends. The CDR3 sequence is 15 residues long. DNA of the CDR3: TGTGCCAGCAGCTTGGGACTCTCTGGGGCCAACGTCCTGACTTTC. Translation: CASSLGLSGANVLTF.

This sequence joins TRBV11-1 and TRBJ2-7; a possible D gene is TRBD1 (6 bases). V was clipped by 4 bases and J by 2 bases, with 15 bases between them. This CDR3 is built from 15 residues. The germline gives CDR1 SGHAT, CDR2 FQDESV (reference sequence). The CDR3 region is CASSSFGTPTYEQYF. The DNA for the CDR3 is TGTGCCAGCAGCTCCTTCGGGACACCTACCTACGAGCAGTACTTC. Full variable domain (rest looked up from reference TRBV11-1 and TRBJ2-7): EAEVAQSPRYKITEKSQAVAFWCDPISGHATLYWYRQILGQGPELLVQFQDESVVDDSQLPKDRFSAERLKGVDSTLKIQPAELGDSAMYLCASSSFGTPTYEQYFGPGTRLTVT.

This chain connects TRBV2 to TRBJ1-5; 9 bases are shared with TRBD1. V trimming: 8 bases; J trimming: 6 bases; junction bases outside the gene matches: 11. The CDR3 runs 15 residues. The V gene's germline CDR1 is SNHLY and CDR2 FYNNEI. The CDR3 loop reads CASHRDRAGPQPQHF. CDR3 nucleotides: TGTGCCAGCCACCGGGACAGGGCCGGACCTCAGCCCCAGCATTTT.

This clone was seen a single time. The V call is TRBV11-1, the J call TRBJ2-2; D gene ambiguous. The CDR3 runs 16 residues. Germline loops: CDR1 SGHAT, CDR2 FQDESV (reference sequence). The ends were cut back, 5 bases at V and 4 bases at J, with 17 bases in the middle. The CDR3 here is CASSPDDRRVTGELFF. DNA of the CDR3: TGTGCCAGCAGCCCCGACGATAGAAGAGTCACCGGGGAGCTGTTTTTT.

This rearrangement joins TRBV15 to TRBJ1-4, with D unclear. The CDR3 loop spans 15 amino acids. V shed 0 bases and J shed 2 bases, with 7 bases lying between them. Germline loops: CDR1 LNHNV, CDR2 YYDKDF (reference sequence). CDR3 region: CATSRDHGTNEKLFF. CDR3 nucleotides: TGTGCCACCAGCAGAGATCACGGGACTAATGAAAAACTGTTTTTT.

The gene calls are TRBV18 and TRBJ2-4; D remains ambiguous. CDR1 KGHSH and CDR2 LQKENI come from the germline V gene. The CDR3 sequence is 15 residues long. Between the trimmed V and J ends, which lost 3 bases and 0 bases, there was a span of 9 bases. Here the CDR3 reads CASSPSSLAKNIQYF. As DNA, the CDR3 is TGTGCCAGCTCACCCAGTTCTCTAGCCAAAAACATTCAGTACTTC.

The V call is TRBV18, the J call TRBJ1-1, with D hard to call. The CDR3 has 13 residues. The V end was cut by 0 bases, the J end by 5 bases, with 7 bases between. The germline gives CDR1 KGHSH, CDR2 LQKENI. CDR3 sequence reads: CASSPPQLTEAFF. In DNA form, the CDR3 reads TGTGCCAGCTCACCACCACAGCTTACTGAAGCTTTCTTT.

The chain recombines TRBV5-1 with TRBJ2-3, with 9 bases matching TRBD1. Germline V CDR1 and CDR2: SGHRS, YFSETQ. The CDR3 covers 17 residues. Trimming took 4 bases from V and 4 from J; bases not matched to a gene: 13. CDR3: CASSLLRDRVGADTQYF. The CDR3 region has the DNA TGCGCCAGCAGCCTCCTCCGGGACAGGGTCGGAGCAGATACGCAGTATTTT.

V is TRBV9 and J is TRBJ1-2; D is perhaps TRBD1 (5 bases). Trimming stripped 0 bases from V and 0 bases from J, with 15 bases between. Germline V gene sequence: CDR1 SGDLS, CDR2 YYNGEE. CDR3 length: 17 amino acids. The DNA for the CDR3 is TGTGCCAGCAGCGTAGAGGCCCAGGGACTTACTAACTATGGCTACACCTTC. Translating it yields CASSVEAQGLTNYGYTF.